The entry that follows covers one TCR beta chain sequence. Measured with immunoSEQ multiplex PCR; TCRdb has only the in-frame clones, and not every one. The repertoire consists of a few hundred thousand clones, with roughly four fifths occurring once and the leading ten covering 5% to 6%. The data were obtained in a study of blood T cell repertoires in COVID-19. Study-level background: COVID-19 samples collected from the United States, Italy and Spain covered acute and convalescent phases. The cDNA or gDNA used as material had been derived from T cells, B-cell-depleted T cells, or PBMCs.

Per the germline V gene, CDR1 is MNHEY and CDR2 is SVGAGI. The V end lost 5 bases, the J end lost 2 bases, and 9 bases lay between the germline ends. This CDR3 contains 13 residues. The TCR was taken from a woman aged 45-65 years who had recovered from COVID-19. The J gene is TRBJ1-2, the V gene TRBV6-5; D might be TRBD1 (6 bases). Sequencing was performed on PBMCs or T cells enriched from blood (not recorded which). This chain's CDR3 is CASSHRENYGYTF. CDR3 nucleotides: TGTGCCAGCAGTCACAGGGAGAACTATGGCTACACCTTC.